This paragraph reports one T cell receptor (beta chain). Its antigen remains unidentified. Sequencing was performed with immunoSEQ multiplex PCR; in TCRdb, only in-frame clones are kept and a portion is missing. This sample has roughly 91,000 clones, with 70% to 90% found just once. These data belong to a study of OX40 agonist ivuxolimab in advanced cancers. Study results and caveats: At doses 0.1 to 3.0 mg/kg, CD4+ and CD8+ clones expanded.

Germline CDR1 SGHTA, CDR2 FQGNSA. The CDR3 runs 15 residues. The V segment lost 5 bases and the J segment 1 base; nucleotides outside the gene matches: 5. The sequence was obtained from an adult with an advanced solid tumor such as melanoma, head and neck, liver or kidney cancer. The sequenced sample was CD4+ or CD8+ T cells sorted from blood, obtained in a trial of the OX40 agonist ivuxolimab. J is TRBJ2-3 and V is TRBV7-2, with 8 bases aligning to TRBD2. CDR3 in amino acids: CASSRKRGRTDTQYF. The CDR3 DNA reads as TGTGCCAGCAGCCGGAAGCGGGGGCGCACAGATACGCAGTATTTT.